The TCR beta chain described here comes from a study of blood T cell repertoires in COVID-19 (TCRdb year 2020). Background on the whole study: Samples from collaborators originated in the United States, Italy and Spain and spanned both the acute and convalescent phases of COVID-19. A de-identified subject ID, COVID-19 status, age in years and sex were almost always included in the sample metadata. Where available, HLA class I and class II types were taken from metadata supplied by the sample provider and were not determined by assay-based typing. The prospective study material was composed of cDNA or gDNA derived from T cells, B-cell-depleted T cells, or PBMCs. Samples came from the ongoing ImmuneRACE study (first 160 participants) plus 1,254 subjects from 6 global collaborators. The repertoires were released in a freely available public database intended as a resource for research on the immune response to SARS-CoV-2. The dataset comprised deeply sampled blood TCRbeta repertoires from subjects exposed to, actively infected with, or recovered from COVID-19. What the work shows at the level of the full study, not this receptor alone: The quantity of clinical and demographic metadata differed by source and by participant and was supplied without curation.

Note on this clone: It has no known antigen specificity. An end of the junction differs from the germline gene, which may be a read error.

TCRbeta CDR3 regions were amplified from genomic DNA using the immunoSEQ Assay, a bias-controlled multiplex PCR. Under the source paper's analysis protocol: Within the assay, amplification of reference gene primers was used to estimate how many nucleated cells each sample contained. To quantify the absolute abundance of each unique TCRbeta CDR3 rearrangement, sequence reads were collapsed and filtered. For each sample, productive Simpson clonality was calculated by taking the square root of Simpson's diversity index across productive rearrangements. TCRdb stores this immuneACCESS table with in-frame sequences only. Part of the clones is absent; in the studies checked, under half of the shortfall reflects unresolved V genes, and no reason is known for the rest. That table supplies the V and J calls and clone size; D and trimming were determined from the DNA. The sample records under 200,000 clones, about 89% of which are singletons. Around 3.3% of the sample is held by the ten biggest clonotypes.

The collaborating institutions used their own protocols to collect whole blood in K2EDTA tubes. Collaborator samples were shipped for TCRbeta analysis as frozen whole blood, isolated PBMCs, or DNA extracted from either sample type. The germline V gene provides CDR1 SQVTM and CDR2 ANQGSEA. Including the terminal cysteine and phenylalanine, the CDR3 comprises 14 residues. Only the CDR3 portion is preserved as DNA: 42 bases, with reading frame beginning at the first base. The sample comprised peripheral blood. This TCR was sampled from a man between 65 and 85 years old with acute or convalescent COVID-19. The chain is assembled from TRBV29-1 and TRBJ1-2, with TRBD1 matching 11 junction bases. Here the CDR3 is given as CSVEGQGAVYGYTF. The base sequence is TGCAGCGTAGAAGGACAGGGGGCGGTCTATGGCTACACCTTC.